A selection of T cell receptor beta chains follows, all from one sample in a study of blood T cell repertoires in COVID-19. Sequenced by immunoSEQ multiplex PCR; TCRdb stores in-frame clones only, minus some. The sample holds some 270,000 clones, roughly 85% seen once. Sequences were obtained from peripheral blood. Receptors were obtained from a woman in her seventies with acute or convalescent COVID-19. CDR3s include the opening cysteine and the closing phenylalanine or tryptophan. D genes are given only for firm matches. A clone size is listed for some rows: how often the clone was seen (once, few, many), or a class if it is expanded.

v_call: TRBV12-3/TRBV12-4; j_call: TRBJ1-1; cdr3_length: 13; clone_size: .; d_call: .; cdr3_nt: TGTGCCAGCAGTTCCAAGCGGAGGACTGAAGCTTTCTTT; cdr3_aa: CASSSKRRTEAFF
v_call: TRBV7-9; j_call: TRBJ2-3; cdr3_length: 16; clone_size: .; d_call: TRBD2; cdr3_nt: TGTGCCAGCAGCCTACTAGCGGGGGGTAAAAAGGATACGCAGTATTTT; cdr3_aa: CASSLLAGGKKDTQYF
v_call: TRBV11-2; j_call: TRBJ2-2; cdr3_length: 13; clone_size: .; d_call: .; cdr3_nt: TGTGCCAGCAGCTTAGGTCCCGCCGGGGAGCTGTTTTTT; cdr3_aa: CASSLGPAGELFF
v_call: TRBV11-3; j_call: TRBJ2-7; cdr3_length: 14; clone_size: few; d_call: TRBD1; cdr3_nt: TGTGCCAGCAGCCGGGACAGGGCCACCTACGAGCAGTACTTC; cdr3_aa: CASSRDRATYEQYF
v_call: TRBV12-3/TRBV12-4; j_call: TRBJ2-1; cdr3_length: 11; clone_size: .; d_call: .; cdr3_nt: TGTGCCAGCAGCCTCTACAATGAGCAGTTCTTC; cdr3_aa: CASSLYNEQFF
v_call: TRBV6-5; j_call: TRBJ1-1; cdr3_length: 14; clone_size: .; d_call: TRBD1; cdr3_nt: TGTGCCAGCACTACGGGACAGGAGGCCACTGAAGCTTTCTTT; cdr3_aa: CASTTGQEATEAFF
v_call: TRBV2; j_call: TRBJ1-1; cdr3_length: 13; clone_size: .; d_call: TRBD1; cdr3_nt: TGTGCCAGCAGGGACAGGGGTCGGACTGAAGCTTTCTTT; cdr3_aa: CASRDRGRTEAFF
v_call: TRBV7-9; j_call: TRBJ1-5; cdr3_length: 14; clone_size: .; d_call: .; cdr3_nt: TGTGCCAGCAGCTCCACAGGAGCTAATCAGCCCCAGCATTTT; cdr3_aa: CASSSTGANQPQHF
v_call: TRBV5-4; j_call: TRBJ2-5; cdr3_length: 15; clone_size: .; d_call: .; cdr3_nt: TGTGCCAGCAGCTTGGCCGGTCGGTTCCAAGAGACCCAGTACTTC; cdr3_aa: CASSLAGRFQETQYF
v_call: TRBV5-4; j_call: TRBJ1-2; cdr3_length: 14; clone_size: .; d_call: TRBD1; cdr3_nt: TGTGCCAGCAGCCCGGACAGGGTCCACTATGGCTACACCTTC; cdr3_aa: CASSPDRVHYGYTF
v_call: TRBV7-8; j_call: TRBJ2-5; cdr3_length: 13; clone_size: .; d_call: .; cdr3_nt: TGTGCCAGCAGCTCACTGACTCTTACGGGCCAGTACTTC; cdr3_aa: CASSSLTLTGQYF
v_call: TRBV2; j_call: TRBJ2-2; cdr3_length: 15; clone_size: .; d_call: .; cdr3_nt: TGTGCCAGTAAGGGAGCCCCCCGTAACACCGGGGAGCTGTTTTTT; cdr3_aa: CASKGAPRNTGELFF
v_call: TRBV10-3; j_call: TRBJ1-1; cdr3_length: 15; clone_size: .; d_call: .; cdr3_nt: TGTGCCATCAGTGAGACGACAGCTATGAACACTGAAGCTTTCTTT; cdr3_aa: CAISETTAMNTEAFF
v_call: TRBV6-5; j_call: TRBJ1-1; cdr3_length: 12; clone_size: .; d_call: .; cdr3_nt: TGTGCCAGCAGTCCCCCTCGTTCTGAAGCTTTCTTT; cdr3_aa: CASSPPRSEAFF
v_call: TRBV11-2; j_call: TRBJ1-1; cdr3_length: 13; clone_size: many; d_call: .; cdr3_nt: TGTGCCAGCAGCTTAGTCAGTTACACTGAAGCTTTCTTT; cdr3_aa: CASSLVSYTEAFF
v_call: TRBV5-1; j_call: TRBJ2-7; cdr3_length: 16; clone_size: .; d_call: .; cdr3_nt: TGCGCCAGCAGCTTGCAGGCCCCAAGGGGGTTGAACGAGCAGTACTTC; cdr3_aa: CASSLQAPRGLNEQYF
v_call: TRBV9; j_call: TRBJ2-2; cdr3_length: 15; clone_size: .; d_call: TRBD1; cdr3_nt: TGTGCCAGCAGCCCAACGGACAGGGGGCCCGGGGAGCTGTTTTTT; cdr3_aa: CASSPTDRGPGELFF
v_call: TRBV18; j_call: TRBJ1-3; cdr3_length: 15; clone_size: .; d_call: TRBD1; cdr3_nt: TGTGCCAGCTCACCACAGGACAGGTTGCGAAACACCATATATTTT; cdr3_aa: CASSPQDRLRNTIYF
v_call: TRBV3-1/TRBV3-2; j_call: TRBJ2-3; cdr3_length: 13; clone_size: .; d_call: .; cdr3_nt: TGTGCCAGCAGCCAAGCATCTTCTAGTTCGCAGTATTTT; cdr3_aa: CASSQASSSSQYF
v_call: TRBV19; j_call: TRBJ1-5; cdr3_length: 15; clone_size: .; d_call: TRBD1; cdr3_nt: TGTGCCAGTACGCAGACAGGGTGGAGGAATCAGCCCCAGCATTTT; cdr3_aa: CASTQTGWRNQPQHF
v_call: TRBV6-5; j_call: TRBJ2-7; cdr3_length: 15; clone_size: few; d_call: .; cdr3_nt: TGTGCCATCACCTCCAGGGTAATCTCCCCCTACGAGCAGTACTTC; cdr3_aa: CAITSRVISPYEQYF
v_call: TRBV5-1; j_call: TRBJ2-5; cdr3_length: 16; clone_size: .; d_call: TRBD2; cdr3_nt: TGCGCCAGCAGCCAAGGACTAGCGGGGGGGCAAGAGACCCAGTACTTC; cdr3_aa: CASSQGLAGGQETQYF
v_call: TRBV19; j_call: TRBJ1-5; cdr3_length: 14; clone_size: .; d_call: .; cdr3_nt: TGTGCCAGTAGTACCACAGGGAGCAATCAGCCCCAGCATTTT; cdr3_aa: CASSTTGSNQPQHF
v_call: TRBV28; j_call: TRBJ2-1; cdr3_length: 16; clone_size: .; d_call: TRBD1; cdr3_nt: TGTGCCAGCAGTCAACCGGCCGGGACAGGGTCGGGTGAGCAGTTCTTC; cdr3_aa: CASSQPAGTGSGEQFF
v_call: TRBV6-6; j_call: TRBJ2-1; cdr3_length: 14; clone_size: .; d_call: .; cdr3_nt: TGTGCCAGCCACCGGGACAAGGGATACAATGAGCAGTTCTTC; cdr3_aa: CASHRDKGYNEQFF
v_call: TRBV19; j_call: TRBJ1-6; cdr3_length: 15; clone_size: .; d_call: TRBD1; cdr3_nt: TGTGCCAGTAGTGTACAGGGGCGACCCAATTCACCCCTCCACTTT; cdr3_aa: CASSVQGRPNSPLHF
v_call: TRBV18; j_call: TRBJ2-6; cdr3_length: 17; clone_size: .; d_call: TRBD1; cdr3_nt: TGTGCCAGCTCACCCGGGACAGGGTTATCTGGGGCCAACGTCCTGACTTTC; cdr3_aa: CASSPGTGLSGANVLTF
v_call: TRBV2; j_call: TRBJ1-5; cdr3_length: 14; clone_size: .; d_call: .; cdr3_nt: TGTGCCAGCAGTCGACAGGTGGCCGATCAGCCCCAGCATTTT; cdr3_aa: CASSRQVADQPQHF
v_call: TRBV4-1; j_call: TRBJ2-7; cdr3_length: 14; clone_size: .; d_call: .; cdr3_nt: TGCGCCAGCAGCGCCGGGACATTCTCCTACGAGCAGTACTTC; cdr3_aa: CASSAGTFSYEQYF
v_call: TRBV6-6; j_call: TRBJ1-5; cdr3_length: 14; clone_size: .; d_call: .; cdr3_nt: TGTGCCAGCACCCTCGGGGGGGGGAATCAGCCCCAGCATTTT; cdr3_aa: CASTLGGGNQPQHF
v_call: TRBV6-5; j_call: TRBJ1-1; cdr3_length: 14; clone_size: .; d_call: .; cdr3_nt: TGTGCCAGCAGCCCAGGTGGCAGTTACACTGAAGCTTTCTTT; cdr3_aa: CASSPGGSYTEAFF
v_call: TRBV4-1; j_call: TRBJ2-4; cdr3_length: 9; clone_size: .; d_call: .; cdr3_nt: TGCGCCAGCAGCCTCTCGGGAAGGTTC; cdr3_aa: CASSLSGRF
v_call: TRBV19; j_call: TRBJ2-5; cdr3_length: 15; clone_size: .; d_call: .; cdr3_nt: TGTGCCAGTAGTATTGGGGGGGCCTTCTCCGAGACCCAGTACTTC; cdr3_aa: CASSIGGAFSETQYF
v_call: TRBV5-1; j_call: TRBJ2-2; cdr3_length: 16; clone_size: .; d_call: TRBD1; cdr3_nt: TGCGCCAGCAGCATTTCGACAGGGGGCAATACCGGGGAGCTGTTTTTT; cdr3_aa: CASSISTGGNTGELFF
v_call: TRBV11-2; j_call: TRBJ2-7; cdr3_length: 15; clone_size: .; d_call: TRBD1; cdr3_nt: TGTGCCAGCAGCTCGATTGGGGACAGGGGGACCGAGCAGTACTTC; cdr3_aa: CASSSIGDRGTEQYF
v_call: TRBV11-2; j_call: TRBJ2-7; cdr3_length: 19; clone_size: .; d_call: TRBD2; cdr3_nt: TGTGCCAGCAGCCGCGCCCGACTAGCGGGGGGGCAATTGTGGTTCGAGCAGTACTTC; cdr3_aa: CASSRARLAGGQLWFEQYF
v_call: TRBV7-8; j_call: TRBJ1-1; cdr3_length: 14; clone_size: .; d_call: .; cdr3_nt: TGTGCCAGCAGCCTGGGGAGGGGGGACACTGAAGCTTTCTTT; cdr3_aa: CASSLGRGDTEAFF
v_call: TRBV12-3/TRBV12-4; j_call: TRBJ1-5; cdr3_length: 13; clone_size: .; d_call: TRBD1; cdr3_nt: TGTGCCAGCAGTTGGACAGGGAATCAGCCCCAGCATTTT; cdr3_aa: CASSWTGNQPQHF
v_call: TRBV5-1; j_call: TRBJ1-2; cdr3_length: 14; clone_size: .; d_call: TRBD1; cdr3_nt: TGCGCCAGCAGCCCGGGGACAGGGGGATATGGCTACACCTTC; cdr3_aa: CASSPGTGGYGYTF
v_call: TRBV3-1/TRBV3-2; j_call: TRBJ1-2; cdr3_length: 15; clone_size: .; d_call: TRBD1; cdr3_nt: TGTGCCAGCAGCCAAGCGGGACAGGGGGCAAGTGGCTACACCTTC; cdr3_aa: CASSQAGQGASGYTF
v_call: TRBV7-2; j_call: TRBJ1-6; cdr3_length: 16; clone_size: .; d_call: TRBD1; cdr3_nt: TGTGCCAGCAGCTTGACAGGGAGGTTGGATAATTCACCCCTCCACTTT; cdr3_aa: CASSLTGRLDNSPLHF